These T cell receptor beta chains were read from a single sample in a study of T cells in Graves' hyperthyroidism and ophthalmopathy. TCRdb analysed the multiplex PCR reads with MiXCR anew, one entry per CDR3 protein. The data contain some 620,000 distinct CDR3 sequences, 15% to 20% of them seen just once; the ten biggest clones take up around 4%. The sample consisted of blood. Receptor source: a young woman with Graves' hyperthyroidism. Each CDR3 is given with its conserved first and last residue. The D gene is left open where the match is weak. Rows give clone size only sometimes, using once, few, many, or a class for an expanded clone.

clone_size d_call j_call v_call cdr3_aa cdr3_nt
few . TRBJ2-2 TRBV29-1 CSVGGRSTGELFF TGCAGCGTTGGGGGACGTTCGACCGGGGAGCTGTTTTTT
many . TRBJ1-6 TRBV7-8 CASSLRGPGYNSPLHF TGTGCCAGCAGCTTACGAGGTCCAGGTTATAATTCACCCCTCCACTTT
. TRBD1 TRBJ2-5 TRBV29-1 CSYWTGVETQYF TGCAGCTACTGGACAGGGGTTGAGACCCAGTACTTC
. . TRBJ2-7 TRBV7-2 CASSLMVVREQYF TGTGCCAGCAGCTTAATGGTTGTGAGGGAGCAGTACTTC
. . TRBJ2-5 TRBV15 CATSRDLEETQYF TGTGCCACCAGCAGAGATTTAGAGGAGACCCAGTACTTC
. TRBD2 TRBJ2-1 TRBV20-1 CSARELAGRYNEQFF TGCAGTGCTAGAGAACTAGCGGGAAGGTACAATGAGCAGTTCTTC
many . TRBJ1-1 TRBV28 CASTPPGVGEETEAFF TGTGCCAGCACTCCCCCTGGGGTAGGAGAGGAGACTGAAGCTTTCTTT
many . TRBJ2-7 TRBV28 CASGLLSSYEQYF TGTGCCAGCGGGCTACTGAGTTCCTACGAGCAGTACTTC
few TRBD1 TRBJ1-1 TRBV28 CASSLTGAANTEAFF TGTGCCAGCAGCCTGACAGGGGCGGCTAACACTGAAGCTTTCTTT
. . TRBJ2-3 TRBV4-3 CASSQFPGRGDTQYF TGCGCCAGCAGCCAATTCCCCGGACGGGGAGATACGCAGTATTTT
. TRBD2 TRBJ2-2 TRBV28 CASSRTSWDTGELFF TGTGCCAGCAGTCGGACTAGCTGGGACACCGGGGAGCTGTTTTTT
many TRBD1 TRBJ1-2 TRBV30 CAWSVFRGPFDGYTF TGTGCCTGGAGTGTTTTCAGGGGGCCGTTCGATGGCTACACCTTC
. . TRBJ2-7 TRBV7-9 CASSFEPVYEQYF TGTGCCAGCAGCTTCGAGCCGGTCTACGAGCAGTACTTC
. . TRBJ2-7 TRBV27 CASSLGAYYEQYF TGTGCCAGCAGTTTGGGGGCATATTACGAGCAGTACTTC
many . TRBJ2-7 TRBV28 CASSPPGYSTYEQYF TGTGCCAGCAGCCCTCCAGGGTATTCGACCTACGAGCAGTACTTC
many TRBD2 TRBJ2-5 TRBV12-3/TRBV12-4 CASRTGTSGEETQYF TGTGCCAGCAGAACCGGGACTAGCGGGGAAGAGACCCAGTACTTC
few TRBD2 TRBJ2-7 TRBV19 CASTPAGLAGVHEQYF TGTGCCAGTACCCCCGCGGGACTAGCGGGAGTGCACGAGCAGTACTTC
. . TRBJ2-5 TRBV27 CASSSRVRETQYF TGTGCCAGCAGTTCCAGGGTTAGAGAGACCCAGTACTTC
few . TRBJ2-3 TRBV18 CASSRRTAFTDTQYF TGTGCCAGCTCACGGCGGACAGCATTCACAGATACGCAGTATTTT
many . TRBJ2-7 TRBV3-1 CASSQVSPGYEQYF TGTGCCAGCAGCCAAGTTAGCCCGGGATACGAGCAGTACTTC
many . TRBJ2-7 TRBV27 CASSLTASSHEQYF TGTGCCAGCAGTTTAACGGCCTCCTCTCACGAGCAGTACTTC
few TRBD1 TRBJ1-2 TRBV24-1 CATSGIGQGIDGYTF TGTGCCACCAGTGGGATCGGACAGGGGATAGATGGCTACACCTTC
. . TRBJ2-2 TRBV28 CASSQLGGETGELFF TGTGCCAGCAGCCAGCTAGGGGGAGAAACCGGGGAGCTGTTTTTT
few TRBD1 TRBJ2-3 TRBV4-1 CASSQDVGTGSVDTQYF TGCGCCAGCAGCCAAGATGTTGGGACAGGCAGCGTAGATACGCAGTATTTT
. . TRBJ1-1 TRBV5-1 CASSLGQGGWGTEAFF TGCGCCAGCAGCTTAGGGCAGGGAGGGTGGGGAACTGAAGCTTTCTTT
few . TRBJ2-1 TRBV12-3/TRBV12-4 CATSARTSYNEQFF TGTGCCACCAGTGCCCGGACCTCCTACAATGAGCAGTTCTTC
few . TRBJ1-1 TRBV6-5 CAIIVLGTEAFF TGTGCCATCATTGTACTTGGCACTGAAGCTTTCTTT
many TRBD1 TRBJ2-3 TRBV28 CASSLGQSTDTQYF TGCGCCAGCAGCTTGGGACAGAGCACAGATACGCAGTATTTT
many TRBD2 TRBJ2-7 TRBV20-1 CSASGLAGVTNSYEQYF TGCAGTGCTAGCGGACTAGCGGGTGTGACGAACTCCTACGAGCAGTACTTC
. . TRBJ2-7 TRBV6-6 CASSYLGGGAYEQYF TGTGCCAGCAGTTACCTAGGGGGAGGGGCCTACGAGCAGTACTTC